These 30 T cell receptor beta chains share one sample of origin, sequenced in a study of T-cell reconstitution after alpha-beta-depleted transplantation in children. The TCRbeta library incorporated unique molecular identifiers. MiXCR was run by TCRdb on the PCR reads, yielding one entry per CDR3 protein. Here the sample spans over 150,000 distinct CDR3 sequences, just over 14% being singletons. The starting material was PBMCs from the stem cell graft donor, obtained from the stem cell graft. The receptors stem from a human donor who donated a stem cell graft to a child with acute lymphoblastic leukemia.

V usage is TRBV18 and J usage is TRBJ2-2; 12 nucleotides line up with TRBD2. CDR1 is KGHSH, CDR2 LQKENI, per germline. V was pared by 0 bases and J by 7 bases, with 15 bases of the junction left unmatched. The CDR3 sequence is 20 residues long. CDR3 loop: CASSPPLLAGLAGFGGELFF. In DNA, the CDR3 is TGTGCCAGCTCACCACCGTTACTCGCCGGACTAGCGGGATTTGGCGGGGAGCTGTTTTTT.

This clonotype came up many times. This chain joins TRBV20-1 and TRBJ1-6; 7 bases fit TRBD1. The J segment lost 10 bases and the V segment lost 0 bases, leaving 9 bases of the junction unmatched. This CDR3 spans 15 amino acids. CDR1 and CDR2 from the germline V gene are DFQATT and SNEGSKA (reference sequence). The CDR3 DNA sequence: TGCAGTGCTAGAGAGATAGGGGGCCAAGGGTCACCCCTCCACTTT. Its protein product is CSAREIGGQGSPLHF.

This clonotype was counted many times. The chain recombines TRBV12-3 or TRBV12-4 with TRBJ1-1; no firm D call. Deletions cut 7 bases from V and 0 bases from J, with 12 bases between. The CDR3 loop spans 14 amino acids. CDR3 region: CASKSVGMNTEAFF. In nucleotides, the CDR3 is TGTGCCAGCAAATCGGTGGGGATGAACACTGAAGCTTTCTTT.

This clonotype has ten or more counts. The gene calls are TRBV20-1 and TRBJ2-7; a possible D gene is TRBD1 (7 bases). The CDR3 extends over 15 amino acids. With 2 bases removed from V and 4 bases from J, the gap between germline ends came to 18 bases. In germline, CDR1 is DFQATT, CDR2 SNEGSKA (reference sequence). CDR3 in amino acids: CSARRAGGSRYEQYF. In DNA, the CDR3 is TGCAGTGCTAGAAGGGCAGGGGGGAGTAGGTACGAGCAGTACTTC.

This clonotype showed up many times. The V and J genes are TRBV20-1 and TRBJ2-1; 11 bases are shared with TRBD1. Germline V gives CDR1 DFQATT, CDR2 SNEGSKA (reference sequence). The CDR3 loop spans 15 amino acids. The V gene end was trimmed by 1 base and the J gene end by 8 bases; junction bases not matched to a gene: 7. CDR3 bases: TGCAGTGCTAGAGTGCGGGACAGGGGGGGAGATGAGCAGTTCTTC. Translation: CSARVRDRGGDEQFF.

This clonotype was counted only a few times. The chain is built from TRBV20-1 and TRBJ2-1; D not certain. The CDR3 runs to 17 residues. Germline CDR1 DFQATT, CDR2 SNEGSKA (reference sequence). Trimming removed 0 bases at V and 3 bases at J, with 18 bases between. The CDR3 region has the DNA TGCAGTGCTAGAGATCACGGGCAGCCGATACGCTACAATGAGCAGTTCTTC. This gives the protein CSARDHGQPIRYNEQFF.

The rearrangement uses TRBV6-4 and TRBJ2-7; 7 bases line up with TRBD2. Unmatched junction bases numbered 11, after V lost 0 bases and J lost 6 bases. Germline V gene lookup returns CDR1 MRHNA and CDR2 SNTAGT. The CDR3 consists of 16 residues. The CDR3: CASSDSAGETVLEQYF. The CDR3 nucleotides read TGTGCCAGCAGTGACTCGGCGGGAGAAACGGTGCTCGAGCAGTACTTC.

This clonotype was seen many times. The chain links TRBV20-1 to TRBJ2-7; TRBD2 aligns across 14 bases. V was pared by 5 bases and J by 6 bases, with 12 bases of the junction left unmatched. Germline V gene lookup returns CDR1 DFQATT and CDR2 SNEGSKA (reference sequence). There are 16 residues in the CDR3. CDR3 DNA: TGCAGTGCTCAGGGACTAGCGGGAGCCTCGGTGGGCGAGCAGTACTTC. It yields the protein CSAQGLAGASVGEQYF.

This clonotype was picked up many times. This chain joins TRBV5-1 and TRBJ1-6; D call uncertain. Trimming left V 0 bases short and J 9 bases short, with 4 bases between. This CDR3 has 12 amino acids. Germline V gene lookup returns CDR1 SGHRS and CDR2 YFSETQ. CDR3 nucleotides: TGCGCCAGCAGCTTGGATGGTTCACCCCTCCACTTT. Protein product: CASSLDGSPLHF.

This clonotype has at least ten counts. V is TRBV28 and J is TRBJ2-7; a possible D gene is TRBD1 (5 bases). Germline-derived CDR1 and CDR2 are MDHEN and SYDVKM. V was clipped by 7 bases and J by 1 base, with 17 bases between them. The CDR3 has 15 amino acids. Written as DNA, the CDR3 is TGTGCCAGCAACCCGCCCGGCAGGGTATCCTACGAGCAGTACTTC. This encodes CASNPPGRVSYEQYF.

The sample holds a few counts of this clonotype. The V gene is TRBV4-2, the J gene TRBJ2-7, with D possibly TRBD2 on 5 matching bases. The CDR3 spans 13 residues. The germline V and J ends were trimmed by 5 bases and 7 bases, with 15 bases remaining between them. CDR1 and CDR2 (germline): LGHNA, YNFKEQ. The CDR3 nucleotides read TGTGCCAGCAGCGTGAGGGCCCACGATGAGCAGTACTTC. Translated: CASSVRAHDEQYF.

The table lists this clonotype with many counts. The DNA of the CDR3 is TGTGCCATCAGTGGGACCCAGGATTATGAGCAGTTCTTC. It specifies CAISGTQDYEQFF. The rearrangement joins TRBV10-3 to TRBJ2-1; D is unresolved. Germline lookup yields CDR1 ENHRY and CDR2 SYGVKD. The CDR3 totals 13 residues. The V end lost 4 bases, the J end lost 8 bases, and 12 bases lay between the germline ends.

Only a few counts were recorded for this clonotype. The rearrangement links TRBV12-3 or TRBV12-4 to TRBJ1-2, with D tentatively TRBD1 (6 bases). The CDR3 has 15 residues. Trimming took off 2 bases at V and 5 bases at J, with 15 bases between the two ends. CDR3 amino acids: CASSLLAGEKYGYTF. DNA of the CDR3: TGTGCCAGCAGTTTATTGGCAGGGGAAAAGTATGGCTACACCTTC.

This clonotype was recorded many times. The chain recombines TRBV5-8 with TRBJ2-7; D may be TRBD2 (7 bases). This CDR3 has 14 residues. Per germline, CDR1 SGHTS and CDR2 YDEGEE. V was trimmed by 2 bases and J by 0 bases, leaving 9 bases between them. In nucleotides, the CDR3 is TGTGCCAGCAGCTTAGGGGGGGTCTCCTACGAGCAGTACTTC. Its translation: CASSLGGVSYEQYF.

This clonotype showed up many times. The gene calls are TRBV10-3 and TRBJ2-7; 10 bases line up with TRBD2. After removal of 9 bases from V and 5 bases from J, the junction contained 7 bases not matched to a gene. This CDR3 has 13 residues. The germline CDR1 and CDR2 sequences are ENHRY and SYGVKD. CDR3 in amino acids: CAIRTSGRDEQYF. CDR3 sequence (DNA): TGTGCCATTCGGACTAGCGGACGGGACGAGCAGTACTTC.

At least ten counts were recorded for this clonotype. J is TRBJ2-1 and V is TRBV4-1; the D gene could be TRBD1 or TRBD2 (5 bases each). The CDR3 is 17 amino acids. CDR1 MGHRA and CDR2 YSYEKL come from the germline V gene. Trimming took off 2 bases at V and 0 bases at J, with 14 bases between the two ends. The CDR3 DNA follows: TGCGCCAGCAGCCAAATCCGTCTGGGGACCTCCTACAATGAGCAGTTCTTC. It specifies CASSQIRLGTSYNEQFF.

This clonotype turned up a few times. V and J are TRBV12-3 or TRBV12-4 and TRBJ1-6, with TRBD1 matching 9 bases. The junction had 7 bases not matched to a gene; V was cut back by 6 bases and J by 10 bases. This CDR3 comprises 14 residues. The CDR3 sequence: CASSTDRGRSPLHF. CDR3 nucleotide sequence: TGTGCCAGCAGCACGGACAGGGGAAGGTCACCCCTCCACTTT.

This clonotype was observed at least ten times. The CDR3 DNA reads as TGTGCCAGCAGTTTATCCCCTTTACTGTGGGGAGGGAAGGGGAGATCAGCTTTCTTT. Translating it yields CASSLSPLLWGGKGRSAFF. The chain carries TRBV27 and TRBJ1-1; D might be TRBD1 (5 bases). CDR1 and CDR2 (germline): MNHEY, SMNVEV (reference sequence). There are 19 residues in the CDR3. Trimming removed 0 bases at V and 10 bases at J, with 30 bases between.

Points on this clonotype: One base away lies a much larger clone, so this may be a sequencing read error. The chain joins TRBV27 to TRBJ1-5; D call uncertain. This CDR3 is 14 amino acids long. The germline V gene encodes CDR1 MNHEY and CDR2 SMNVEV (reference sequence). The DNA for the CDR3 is TGTGCCAGCATTTTATATGGATTGGATCAGCCCCAGCATTTT. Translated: CASILYGLDQPQHF.

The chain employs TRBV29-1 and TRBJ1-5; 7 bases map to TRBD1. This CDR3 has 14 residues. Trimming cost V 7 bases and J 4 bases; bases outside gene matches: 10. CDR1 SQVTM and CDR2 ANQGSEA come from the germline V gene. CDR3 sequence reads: CSAWDRESNQPQHF. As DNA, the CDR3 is TGCAGCGCTTGGGACAGAGAATCTAATCAGCCCCAGCATTTT.

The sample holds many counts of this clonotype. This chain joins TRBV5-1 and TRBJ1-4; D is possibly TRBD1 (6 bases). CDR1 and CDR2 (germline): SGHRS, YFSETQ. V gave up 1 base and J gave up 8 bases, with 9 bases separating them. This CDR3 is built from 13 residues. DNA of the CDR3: TGCGCCAGCAGCTTGAACAGGGAGGAAAAACTGTTTTTT. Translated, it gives CASSLNREEKLFF.

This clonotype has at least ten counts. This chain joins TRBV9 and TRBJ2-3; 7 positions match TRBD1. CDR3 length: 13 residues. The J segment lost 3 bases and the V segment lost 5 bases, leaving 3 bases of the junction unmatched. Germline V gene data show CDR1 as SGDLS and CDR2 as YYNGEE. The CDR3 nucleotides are TGTGCCAGCAGGGACAGGAGGACAGATACGCAGTATTTT. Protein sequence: CASRDRRTDTQYF.

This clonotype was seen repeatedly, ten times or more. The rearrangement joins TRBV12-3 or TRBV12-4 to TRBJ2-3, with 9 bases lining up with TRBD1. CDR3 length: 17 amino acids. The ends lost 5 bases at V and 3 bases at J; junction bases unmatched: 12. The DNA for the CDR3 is TGTGCCAGCAGTGACTATGCCGGGACAGGGTTGACAGATACGCAGTATTTT. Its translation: CASSDYAGTGLTDTQYF.

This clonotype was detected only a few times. CDR3 sequence reads: CASSFGDSGEQYF. DNA of the CDR3: TGTGCCAGCAGTTTTGGGGATTCCGGCGAGCAGTACTTC. The rearrangement joins TRBV12-3 or TRBV12-4 to TRBJ2-7; D is unresolved. The CDR3 sequence is 13 residues long. V lost 3 bases, J lost 6 bases, and 12 bases lay in between.

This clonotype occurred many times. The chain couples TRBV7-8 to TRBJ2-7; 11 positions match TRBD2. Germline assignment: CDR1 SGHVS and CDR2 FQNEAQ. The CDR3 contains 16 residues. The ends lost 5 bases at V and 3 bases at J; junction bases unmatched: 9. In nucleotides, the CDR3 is TGTGCCAGCAGCCTCGGACTAGCGGGTATGGGCTACGAGCAGTACTTC. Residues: CASSLGLAGMGYEQYF.

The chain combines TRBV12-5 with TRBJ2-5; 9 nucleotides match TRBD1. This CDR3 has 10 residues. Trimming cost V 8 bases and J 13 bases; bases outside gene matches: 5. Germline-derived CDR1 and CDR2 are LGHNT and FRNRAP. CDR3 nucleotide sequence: TGTGCTAGTAAACCGGGACAGGGGTACTTC. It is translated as CASKPGQGYF.

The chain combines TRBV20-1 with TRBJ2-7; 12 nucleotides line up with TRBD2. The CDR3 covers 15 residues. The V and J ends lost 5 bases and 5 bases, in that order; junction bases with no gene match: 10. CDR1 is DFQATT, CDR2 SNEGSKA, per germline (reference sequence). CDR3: CSAVRTSGNLDEQYF. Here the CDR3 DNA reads TGCAGTGCTGTTAGGACTAGCGGGAACTTAGACGAGCAGTACTTC.

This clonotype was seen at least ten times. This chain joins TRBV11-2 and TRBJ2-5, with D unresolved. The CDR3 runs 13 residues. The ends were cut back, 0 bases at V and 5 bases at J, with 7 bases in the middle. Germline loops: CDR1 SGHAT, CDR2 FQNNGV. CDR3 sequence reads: CASSLEVRETQYF. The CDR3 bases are TGTGCCAGCAGCTTAGAAGTCAGGGAGACCCAGTACTTC.

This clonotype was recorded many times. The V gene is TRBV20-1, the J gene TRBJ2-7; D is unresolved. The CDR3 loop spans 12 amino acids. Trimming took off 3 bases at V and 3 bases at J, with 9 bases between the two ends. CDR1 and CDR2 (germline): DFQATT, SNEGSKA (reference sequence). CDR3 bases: TGCAGTGCTAGGGAGAGTGGCTACGAGCAGTACTTC. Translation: CSARESGYEQYF.

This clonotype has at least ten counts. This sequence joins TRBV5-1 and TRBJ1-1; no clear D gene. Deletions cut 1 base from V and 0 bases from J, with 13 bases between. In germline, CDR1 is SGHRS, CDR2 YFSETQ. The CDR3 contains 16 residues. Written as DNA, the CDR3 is TGCGCCAGCAGCTTGTCCCCGGATCGGGTGAACACTGAAGCTTTCTTT. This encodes CASSLSPDRVNTEAFF.